This T cell receptor beta chain comes out of a study of cytomegalovirus exposure and HLA in healthy donors. CDR1 is MGHDK, CDR2 SYGVNS, per germline. V was clipped by 1 base and J by 4 bases, with 8 bases between them. This CDR3 region has 13 residues. Amplification used 60 Vbeta primers and 13 Jbeta primers. Clones were sequenced by immunoSEQ multiplex PCR, and TCRdb holds only the in-frame ones, with some missing. The table shows 97,000 or so clones, with about 81% occurring only once. The rearrangement links TRBV25-1 to TRBJ2-7; a possible D gene is TRBD1 (5 bases). The origin of this receptor is a man aged 40-49 years in good health and CMV-seronegative. The material sequenced was PBMCs. The CDR3 spells CASSELKGYEQYF. CDR3 nucleotides: TGTGCCAGCAGTGAATTGAAGGGGTACGAGCAGTACTTC.